The clone carrying this T cell receptor (beta chain) came up a few times. Its antigen is currently unknown. MiXCR, run by TCRdb on the reads, gives a single entry per CDR3 protein. The table has 750,000 to 950,000 distinct CDR3 sequences, about 29% seen once. These data come from a study of T cell repertoires in cytomegalovirus infection. Study details: Based on public TCR beta signatures, there were indications of CMV infection and of a matching HLA type. Broader study findings: There were HLA-C-restricted CMV-specific TCR beta clonotypes dominating the ex vivo response. Cumulative frequency of public TCR beta families picked out carriers of CMV plus the relevant HLA.

Trimming took off 3 bases at V and 3 bases at J, with 14 bases between the two ends. This CDR3 has 15 residues. Germline V gives CDR1 SGHVT, CDR2 SQSDAQ. This chain connects TRBV7-4 to TRBJ2-5; D remains ambiguous. The sequence derives from a human donor in good health (CMV status not recorded). Some clones in this sample may be carry-over from other donors' samples. The specimen was cultured CD8+ T cells from PBMCs, collected from culture after CMV antigen stimulation. The CDR3 spells CASSFRKGREETQYF. CDR3 DNA: TGTGCCAGCAGCTTCCGAAAAGGGCGTGAAGAGACCCAGTACTTC.